A selection of T cell receptor beta chains follows, all from one sample in a study of blood T cell repertoires in COVID-19. TCRdb's copy holds only in-frame clones and misses some; the assay was immunoSEQ multiplex PCR. The data contain approximately 97,000 clones, about 87% of them singletons. The sequenced sample consisted of peripheral blood. The receptors stem from a human donor in a cohort sampled during active COVID-19. Each CDR3 is given with its conserved first and last residue. Fields, in order: clone size, V gene, D gene, J gene, CDR3 protein, CDR3 DNA. D genes are given only for firm matches. Where a row states a size, it is once, few, many or the class of an expanded clone; other rows omit it.

-	TRBV29-1	-	TRBJ2-5	CSCSLVGSPGAQYF	TGCAGCTGCTCCCTCGTGGGCAGCCCCGGGGCCCAGTACTTC
-	TRBV29-1	TRBD1	TRBJ1-1	CSGRTGDHTEAFF	TGCAGCGGGCGGACAGGGGATCACACTGAAGCTTTCTTT
-	TRBV7-2	TRBD1	TRBJ2-1	CASSLGTGNNEQFF	TGTGCCAGCAGCTTAGGGACAGGTAACAATGAGCAGTTCTTC
-	TRBV9	-	TRBJ2-5	CASSVAPGEGETQYF	TGTGCCAGCAGCGTAGCTCCGGGAGAGGGAGAGACCCAGTACTTC
-	TRBV3-1/TRBV3-2	-	TRBJ2-4	CASSQGGPRSGSQYF	TGTGCCAGCAGCCAGGGGGGGCCTCGCTCGGGATCTCAGTACTTC
-	TRBV5-1	TRBD1	TRBJ1-1	CASSLEQGAGNFEAFF	TGCGCCAGCAGCTTGGAACAGGGGGCTGGTAATTTTGAAGCTTTCTTT
once	TRBV9	-	TRBJ1-3	CASSGPGLFSGNTIYF	TGTGCCAGCAGCGGTCCAGGGTTATTCTCTGGAAACACCATATATTTT
-	TRBV7-2	-	TRBJ1-1	CASSQGRNTEAFF	TGTGCCAGCAGTCAAGGGAGGAACACTGAAGCTTTCTTT
-	TRBV4-3	TRBD1	TRBJ1-5	CASSQDRPGGDQPQHF	TGCGCCAGCAGCCAAGATCGGCCAGGGGGCGATCAGCCCCAGCATTTT
-	TRBV6-6	-	TRBJ1-3	CASSYRGSGNTIYF	TGTGCCAGCAGTTACCGGGGTTCTGGAAACACCATATATTTT
-	TRBV7-3	TRBD1	TRBJ2-7	CASSREGGVGAEQYF	TGTGCCAGCAGCAGGGAAGGGGGCGTGGGTGCCGAGCAGTACTTC
-	TRBV5-4	-	TRBJ2-7	CASSLGRDDDEQYF	TGTGCCAGCAGCTTGGGGCGGGATGACGACGAGCAGTACTTC
-	TRBV12-3/TRBV12-4	-	TRBJ2-5	CASSFRGQETQYF	TGTGCCAGCAGTTTTCGAGGACAAGAGACCCAGTACTTC
few	TRBV2	-	TRBJ1-2	CASSERRGRDGYTF	TGTGCCAGCAGTGAAAGGAGGGGAAGGGATGGCTACACCTTC
-	TRBV5-1	-	TRBJ1-1	CASRLQGGGTEAFF	TGCGCCAGCAGACTCCAGGGAGGGGGCACTGAAGCTTTCTTT
-	TRBV28	TRBD2	TRBJ2-1	CASIAIGLAATVPSYNEQFF	TGTGCCAGCATCGCTATCGGACTAGCGGCCACTGTCCCCTCCTACAATGAGCAGTTCTTC
-	TRBV10-3	-	TRBJ1-5	CAISENAGTDNQPQHF	TGTGCCATCAGTGAAAACGCGGGGACGGACAATCAGCCCCAGCATTTT
-	TRBV19	-	TRBJ1-1	CASSPSRGGRTEAFF	TGTGCCAGTAGCCCCTCCCGGGGCGGGAGAACTGAAGCTTTCTTT
-	TRBV20-1	-	TRBJ1-1	CSASRGTEAFF	TGCAGTGCTAGCAGGGGCACTGAAGCTTTCTTT
-	TRBV6-5	TRBD1	TRBJ1-3	CASKTGAPGNTIYF	TGTGCCAGCAAAACAGGGGCCCCTGGAAACACCATATATTTT
-	TRBV18	-	TRBJ1-6	CASSPQGNNSPLHF	TGTGCCAGCTCACCGCAGGGTAATAATTCACCCCTCCACTTT
-	TRBV10-3	TRBD1	TRBJ2-5	CAIGGTGRLGETQYF	TGTGCCATCGGGGGGACAGGACGACTGGGGGAGACCCAGTACTTC
few	TRBV9	TRBD2	TRBJ2-1	CASRGTSGSSGEQFF	TGTGCCAGCAGGGGGACTAGCGGGAGTTCGGGTGAGCAGTTCTTC
-	TRBV5-1	TRBD1	TRBJ2-1	CASSLQGPTYNEQFF	TGCGCCAGCAGCTTACAGGGGCCAACCTACAATGAGCAGTTCTTC
-	TRBV5-6	-	TRBJ1-3	CASSHDRSSGNTIYF	TGTGCCAGCAGCCACGACAGGAGCTCTGGAAACACCATATATTTT
once	TRBV5-1	-	TRBJ2-3	CASSFGDTDTQYF	TGCGCCAGCAGCTTCGGGGACACAGATACGCAGTATTTT
-	TRBV7-2	TRBD1	TRBJ1-3	CASSFGQGAEGNTIYF	TGTGCCAGCAGCTTTGGACAGGGGGCGGAAGGAAACACCATATATTTT
-	TRBV7-2	TRBD2	TRBJ2-6	CASSLTSGIGANVLTF	TGTGCCAGCAGCTTAACTAGCGGGATCGGGGCCAACGTCCTGACTTTC